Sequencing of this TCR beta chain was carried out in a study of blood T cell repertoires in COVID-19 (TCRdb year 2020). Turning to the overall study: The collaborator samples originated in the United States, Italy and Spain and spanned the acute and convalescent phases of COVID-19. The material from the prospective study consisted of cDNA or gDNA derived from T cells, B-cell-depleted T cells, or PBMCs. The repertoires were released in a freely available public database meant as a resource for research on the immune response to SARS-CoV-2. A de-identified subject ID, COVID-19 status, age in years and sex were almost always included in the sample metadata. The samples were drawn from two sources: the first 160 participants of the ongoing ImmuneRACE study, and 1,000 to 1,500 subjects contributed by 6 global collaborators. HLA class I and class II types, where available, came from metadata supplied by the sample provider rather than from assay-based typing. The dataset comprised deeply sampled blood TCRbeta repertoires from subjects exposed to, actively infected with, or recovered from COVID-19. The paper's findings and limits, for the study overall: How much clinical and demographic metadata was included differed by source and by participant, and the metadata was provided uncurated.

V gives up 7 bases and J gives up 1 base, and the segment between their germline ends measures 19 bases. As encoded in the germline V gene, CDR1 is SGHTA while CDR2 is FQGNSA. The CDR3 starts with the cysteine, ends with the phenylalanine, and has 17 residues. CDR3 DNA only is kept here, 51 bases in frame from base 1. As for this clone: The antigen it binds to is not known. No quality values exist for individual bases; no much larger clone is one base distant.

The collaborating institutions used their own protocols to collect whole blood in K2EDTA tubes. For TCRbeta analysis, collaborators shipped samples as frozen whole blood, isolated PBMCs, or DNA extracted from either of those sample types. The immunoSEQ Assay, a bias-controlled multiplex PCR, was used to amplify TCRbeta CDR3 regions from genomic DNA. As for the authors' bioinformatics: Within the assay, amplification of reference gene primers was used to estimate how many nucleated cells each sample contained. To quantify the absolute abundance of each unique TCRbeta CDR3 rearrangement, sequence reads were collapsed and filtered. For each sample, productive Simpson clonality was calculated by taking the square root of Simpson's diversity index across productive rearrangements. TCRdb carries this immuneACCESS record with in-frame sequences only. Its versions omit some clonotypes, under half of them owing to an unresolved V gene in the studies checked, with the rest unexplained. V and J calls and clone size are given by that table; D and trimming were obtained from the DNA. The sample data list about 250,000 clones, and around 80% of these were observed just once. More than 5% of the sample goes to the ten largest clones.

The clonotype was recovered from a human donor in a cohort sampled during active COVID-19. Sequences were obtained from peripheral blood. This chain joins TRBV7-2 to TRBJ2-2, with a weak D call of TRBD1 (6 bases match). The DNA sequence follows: TGTGCCAGCAACCCTACTAAGAGGGGGAGGAACACCGGGGAGCTGTTTTTT. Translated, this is CASNPTKRGRNTGELFF. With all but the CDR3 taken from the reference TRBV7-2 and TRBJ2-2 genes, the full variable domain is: GAGVSQSPSNKVTEKGKDVELRCDPISGHTALYWYRQSLGQGLEFLIYFQGNSAPDKSGLPSDRFSAERTGGSVSTLTIQRTQQEDSAVYLCASNPTKRGRNTGELFFGEGSRLTVL.